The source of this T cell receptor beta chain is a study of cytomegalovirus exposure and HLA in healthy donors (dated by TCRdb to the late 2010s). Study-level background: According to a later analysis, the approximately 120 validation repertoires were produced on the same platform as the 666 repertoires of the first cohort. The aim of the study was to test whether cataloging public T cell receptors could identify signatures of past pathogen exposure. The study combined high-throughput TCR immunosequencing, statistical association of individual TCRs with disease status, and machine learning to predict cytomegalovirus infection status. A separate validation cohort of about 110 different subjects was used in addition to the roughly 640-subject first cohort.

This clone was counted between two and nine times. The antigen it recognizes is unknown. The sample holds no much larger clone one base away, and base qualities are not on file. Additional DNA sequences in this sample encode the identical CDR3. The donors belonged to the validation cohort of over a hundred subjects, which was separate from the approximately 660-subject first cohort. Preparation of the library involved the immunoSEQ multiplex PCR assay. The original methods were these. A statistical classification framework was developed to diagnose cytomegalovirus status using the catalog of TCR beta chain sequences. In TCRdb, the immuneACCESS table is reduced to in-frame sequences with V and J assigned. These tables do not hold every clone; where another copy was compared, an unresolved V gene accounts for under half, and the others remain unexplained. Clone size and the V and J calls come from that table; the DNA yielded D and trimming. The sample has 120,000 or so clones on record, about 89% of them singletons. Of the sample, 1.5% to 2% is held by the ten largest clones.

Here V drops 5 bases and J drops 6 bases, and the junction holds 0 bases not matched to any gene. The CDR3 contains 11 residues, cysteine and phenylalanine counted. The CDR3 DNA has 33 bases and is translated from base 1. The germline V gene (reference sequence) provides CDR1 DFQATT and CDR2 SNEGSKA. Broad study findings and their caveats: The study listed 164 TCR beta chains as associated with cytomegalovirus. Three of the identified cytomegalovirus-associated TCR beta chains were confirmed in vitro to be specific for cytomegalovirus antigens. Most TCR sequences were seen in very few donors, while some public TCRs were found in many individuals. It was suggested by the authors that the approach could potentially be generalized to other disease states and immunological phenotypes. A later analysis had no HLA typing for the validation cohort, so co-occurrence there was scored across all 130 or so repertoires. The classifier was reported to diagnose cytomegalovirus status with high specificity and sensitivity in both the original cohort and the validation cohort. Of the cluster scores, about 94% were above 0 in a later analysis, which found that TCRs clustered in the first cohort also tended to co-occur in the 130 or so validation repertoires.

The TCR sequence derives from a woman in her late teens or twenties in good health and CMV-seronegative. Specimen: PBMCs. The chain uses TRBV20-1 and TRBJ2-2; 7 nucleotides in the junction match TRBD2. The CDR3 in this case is CSARGAGELFF. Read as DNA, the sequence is TGCAGTGCTCGGGGGGCCGGGGAGCTGTTTTTT.